What follows are 23 T cell receptor beta chains derived from one specimen sequenced in a study of shared clonotypes between healthy human individuals. Sequencing used immunoSEQ multiplex PCR; TCRdb keeps in-frame clones, though not all of them. Of fewer than 700,000 clones in the sample, around three quarters were seen once. The specimen sequenced was PBMCs. Every receptor here comes from a middle-aged woman in good health. Some clones in this sample may be carry-over from other donors' samples.

V and J are TRBV28 and TRBJ2-3; possible D gene TRBD2, 5 bases. This CDR3 has 13 amino acids. The V gene's germline CDR1 is MDHEN and CDR2 SYDVKM. V lost 7 bases and J 3 bases, leaving 11 bases between the germline ends. The CDR3 sequence: CASTPRTTDTQYF. The CDR3 DNA follows: TGTGCCAGCACTCCGAGGACTACAGATACGCAGTATTTT.

The chain combines TRBV7-3 with TRBJ1-2; D unresolved. The CDR3 totals 16 residues. From germline, CDR1 is SGHTA and CDR2 FQGTGA. V shed 2 bases and J shed 7 bases, with 20 bases lying between them. DNA of the CDR3: TGTGCCAGCAGCTTACTCTACTCAGACAAGCTTACTGGCTACACCTTC. Translation: CASSLLYSDKLTGYTF. The entire variable domain, with the rest obtained from reference TRBV7-3 and TRBJ1-2, is as follows: GAGVSQTPSNKVTEKGKYVELRCDPISGHTALYWYRQSLGQGPEFLIYFQGTGAADDSGLPNDRFFAVRPEGSVSTLKIQRTERGDSAVYLCASSLLYSDKLTGYTFGSGTRLTVV.

The J gene is TRBJ2-1, the V gene TRBV10-2; 10 bases are a match to TRBD2. J lost 10 bases, V lost 2 bases, and 14 bases had no gene match. Looked up from germline, CDR1 is WSHSY and CDR2 is SAAADI. CDR3 length equals 17 residues. CDR3 nucleotide sequence: TGCGCCAGCAGTGAGGGCCGAGCGGGAGGGCCAGAAGAGGAGCAGTTCTTC. Encoded protein: CASSEGRAGGPEEEQFF.

The chain links TRBV7-2 to TRBJ2-3, with 8 bases identical to TRBD2. V shed 1 base and J 2 bases; nucleotides not matched to a gene: 8. Germline V gene lookup returns CDR1 SGHTA and CDR2 FQGNSA. CDR3 length: 17 amino acids. CDR3 sequence: CASSLGIGGGTTDTQYF. In DNA, the CDR3 is TGTGCCAGCAGCTTAGGTATCGGCGGGGGGACCACAGATACGCAGTATTTT.

This chain connects TRBV7-9 to TRBJ1-4; tentatively, D is TRBD1 (6 bases). Germline CDR1 SEHNR, CDR2 FQNEAQ (reference sequence). The CDR3 length is 16 residues. The V gene lost 5 bases and the J gene lost 6 bases, with 19 bases spanning the gap. CDR3 in amino acids: CASSPRGGEGDEKLFF. CDR3 DNA: TGTGCCAGCAGCCCTCGGGGCGGCGAGGGGGATGAAAAACTGTTTTTT.

The genes are TRBV27 and TRBJ1-1; possibly TRBD1 for D (5 bases). V was pared by 5 bases and J by 2 bases, with 18 bases between. The length of the CDR3 is 16 residues. The V gene's germline CDR1 is MNHEY and CDR2 SMNVEV (reference sequence). The chain's CDR3 is CASSPRGGVLNTEAFF. CDR3 nucleotides: TGTGCCAGCAGTCCCCGGGGAGGGGTCTTAAACACTGAAGCTTTCTTT.

V usage is TRBV19 and J usage is TRBJ2-5, with unresolved D. V dropped 0 bases and J dropped 5 bases, with 7 bases sitting between them. The V gene's germline CDR1 is LNHDA and CDR2 SQIVND (reference sequence). The CDR3 loop spans 13 amino acids. The DNA of the CDR3 is TGTGCCAGTAGTATAGATCTGAGTGAGACCCAGTACTTC. This codes for CASSIDLSETQYF.

The CDR3 bases are TGCAGCGTCCTTAAACGGACAGTTGGGAGTGAGCAGTACTTC. It codes for CSVLKRTVGSEQYF. The gene calls are TRBV29-1 and TRBJ2-7; D possibly corresponds to TRBD1 (6 bases). Trimming stripped 6 bases from V and 7 bases from J, with 22 bases between. The CDR3 covers 14 residues. Germline CDR1 and CDR2: SQVTM and ANQGSEA.

The chain is built from TRBV4-3 and TRBJ1-4, with D possibly matching TRBD1 (6 bases). Germline CDR1 reads LGHNA; CDR2 reads YSLEER. Trimming took off 0 bases at V and 4 bases at J, with 18 bases between the two ends. The CDR3 has 18 residues. CDR3 coding DNA: TGCGCCAGCAGCCAAGAAACGGTGCACAGGGTCGGTAATGAAAAACTGTTTTTT. Protein product: CASSQETVHRVGNEKLFF.

J is TRBJ1-1 and V is TRBV2; D not certain. The V gene's germline CDR1 is SNHLY and CDR2 FYNNEI. This CDR3 contains 13 residues. V was shortened by 4 bases and J by 0 bases, with 6 bases between the two germline ends. CDR3 sequence: CASSAGVNTEAFF. The CDR3 DNA follows: TGTGCCAGCAGTGCCGGAGTGAACACTGAAGCTTTCTTT.

The CDR3 loop is CASSRDREVEKLFF. CDR3 DNA sequence: TGCGCCAGCAGCCGGGACAGGGAAGTTGAAAAACTGTTTTTT. The V call is TRBV5-1, the J call TRBJ1-4, with 9 bases lining up with TRBD1. The germline gives CDR1 SGHRS, CDR2 YFSETQ. V gave up 4 bases and J gave up 7 bases; unmatched junction bases: 5. This CDR3 spans 14 amino acids.

The chain joins TRBV5-8 to TRBJ2-7; D may match TRBD1 or TRBD2 (5 bases each). The V end was cut by 1 base, the J end by 1 base, with 9 bases between. The CDR3 loop spans 14 amino acids. Germline CDR1 and CDR2: SGHTS and YDEGEE. In nucleotides, the CDR3 is TGTGCCAGCAGCTTGCGGGGCCTATCCTACGAGCAGTACTTC. Its protein product is CASSLRGLSYEQYF.

In the case of this clone: Within the sample, other DNA sequences also encode this same CDR3. This chain joins TRBV28 and TRBJ2-3, with D possibly TRBD2 on 6 matching bases. The CDR3 has 14 amino acids. From germline, CDR1 is MDHEN and CDR2 SYDVKM. V lost 2 bases and J lost 3, with 9 bases in between. Here the CDR3 DNA reads TGTGCCAGCAGTTTACCCGGGAGTACAGATACGCAGTATTTT. Protein sequence: CASSLPGSTDTQYF.

This clone was observed many times. The DNA for the CDR3 is TGCGCCAGCAGCCAAGATCACGAGACCTACAATGAGCAGTTCTTC. Its translation: CASSQDHETYNEQFF. The rearrangement links TRBV4-3 to TRBJ2-1; no definite D call. CDR3 length equals 15 residues. V was cut by 0 bases and J by 2 bases, with 8 bases left in between. CDR1 LGHNA and CDR2 YSLEER come from the germline V gene.

The chain is built from TRBV2 and TRBJ2-7, with TRBD1 identical over 7 bases. Per the germline V gene, CDR1 is SNHLY and CDR2 is FYNNEI. Trimming cost V 2 bases and J 5 bases; bases outside gene matches: 3. The CDR3 loop spans 13 amino acids. CDR3 DNA: TGTGCCAGCAGTGAAAGAGGGGGCCACGAGCAGTACTTC. Translating gives CASSERGGHEQYF.

The chain couples TRBV29-1 to TRBJ2-6; 7 nucleotides align to TRBD1. This CDR3 has 15 residues. Trimming removed 7 bases from V and 2 bases from J; junction bases left unmatched: 8. In germline, CDR1 is SQVTM, CDR2 ANQGSEA. For the CDR3, the DNA is TGCAGCGGTTTGACAGGGATCGCTGGGGCCAACGTCCTGACTTTC. Translated, it gives CSGLTGIAGANVLTF.

This clone was recorded only once. The chain has TRBV5-4 and TRBJ2-7, with D possibly called TRBD1 or TRBD2 (7 bases each). CDR3 length: 14 residues. The germline V gene has CDR1 SGHNT and CDR2 YYREEE (reference sequence). The germline V and J ends were trimmed by 4 bases and 5 bases, with 16 bases remaining between them. The CDR3 bases are TGTGCCAGCAGCCCAGGGGGGGGATGGGACGAGCAGTACTTC. Its translation is CASSPGGGWDEQYF.

This clone has a count of ten or more. V and J are TRBV6-1 and TRBJ2-1; D uncertain. Germline CDR1 is MNHNS and CDR2 is SASEGT. Trimming left V 5 bases short and J 8 bases short, with 10 bases between. The CDR3 spans 12 residues. The DNA of the CDR3 is TGTGCCAGCAGTCTCCGTTTGGATGAGCAGTTCTTC. The encoded protein is CASSLRLDEQFF.

CDR3 DNA sequence: TGTGCCAGCAGCTCCGCCGGGACAGGGTTGCAGTACTTC. Protein product: CASSSAGTGLQYF. The chain combines TRBV5-4 with TRBJ2-4; TRBD1 matches at 9 bases. Germline CDR1 and CDR2: SGHNT and YYREEE (reference sequence). The CDR3 loop spans 13 amino acids. The trim removed 3 bases at V and 13 bases at J, leaving 8 bases unmatched. The full variable domain, in which reference TRBV5-4 and TRBJ2-4 provide the parts outside the CDR3, is ETGVTQSPTHLIKTRGQQVTLRCSSQSGHNTVSWYQQALGQGPQFIFQYYREEENGRGNFPPRFSGLQFPNYSSELNVNALELDDSALYLCASSSAGTGLQYFGAGTRLSVL.

The chain uses TRBV5-4 and TRBJ2-1; the D call may be TRBD1 or TRBD2 (5 bases each). V was shortened by 6 bases and J by 9 bases, with 22 bases between the two germline ends. CDR3 length: 15 residues. The germline V gene has CDR1 SGHNT and CDR2 YYREEE (reference sequence). This CDR3 is CASKRIPGPRSEQFF. The CDR3 DNA reads as TGTGCCAGCAAAAGGATTCCGGGACCGAGGTCTGAGCAGTTCTTC.

The chain couples TRBV30 to TRBJ1-5; a weak D match, TRBD1 (5 bases). V was clipped by 0 bases and J by 6 bases, with 9 bases between them. The germline V gene has CDR1 GTSNPN and CDR2 SVGIG (reference sequence). The CDR3 loop spans 13 amino acids. This chain's CDR3 is CAWSVRGIQPQHF. The CDR3 region has the DNA TGTGCCTGGAGTGTAAGGGGAATTCAGCCCCAGCATTTT.

This chain connects TRBV9 to TRBJ2-1, with TRBD2 identical over 10 bases. The V segment lost 0 bases and the J segment 0 bases; nucleotides outside the gene matches: 3. Germline V CDR1 and CDR2: SGDLS, YYNGEE. The CDR3 is 17 residues long. The CDR3 sequence is CASSVASSGSSYNEQFF. Here the CDR3 DNA reads TGTGCCAGCAGCGTAGCGTCTAGCGGGAGCTCCTACAATGAGCAGTTCTTC. Full variable domain (missing parts from reference TRBV9 and TRBJ2-1): DSGVTQTPKHLITATGQRVTLRCSPRSGDLSVYWYQQSLDQGLQFLIQYYNGEERAKGNILERFSAQQFPDLHSELNLSSLELGDSALYFCASSVASSGSSYNEQFFGPGTRLTVL.

The chain combines TRBV6-1 with TRBJ1-6, with a tentative D call TRBD1 (6 bases). V was trimmed by 6 bases and J by 9 bases, leaving 15 bases between them. CDR3 size: 14 residues. Germline V gives CDR1 MNHNS, CDR2 SASEGT. CDR3 residues: CASSTGTGSSPLHF. CDR3 nucleotide sequence: TGTGCCAGCAGCACAGGGACGGGAAGTTCACCCCTCCACTTT.